This T cell receptor beta chain was captured in a study of T-cell reconstitution after alpha-beta-depleted transplantation in children. Unique molecular identifiers were incorporated into the prepared TCRbeta library. MiXCR was run by TCRdb on the PCR reads, yielding one entry per CDR3 protein. The table has about a million distinct CDR3 sequences, under 30% seen once. In its sample, this clonotype was seen a few times. Its cognate antigen is unknown. Study-level results: Among T cells one year after transplant, newly produced cells accounted for most counts and diversity.

The V gene lost 10 bases and the J gene lost 7 bases, with 22 bases spanning the gap. CDR3 length equals 15 residues. Germline assignment: CDR1 MNHEY and CDR2 SMNVEV (reference sequence). Sequences were derived from PBMCs, mostly from graft donor cells, sampled 360 days after TCRalphabeta/CD19-depleted stem cell transplant. The clonotype originates from a boy in the first two years of life who had a stem cell transplant for SCID, so the T cells may come from the graft donor. The chain is built from TRBV27 and TRBJ2-2; D is perhaps TRBD2 (6 bases). The CDR3: CATKARLANDGELFF. The CDR3 coding sequence is TGTGCCACCAAGGCAAGGCTAGCGAATGACGGGGAGCTGTTTTTT.